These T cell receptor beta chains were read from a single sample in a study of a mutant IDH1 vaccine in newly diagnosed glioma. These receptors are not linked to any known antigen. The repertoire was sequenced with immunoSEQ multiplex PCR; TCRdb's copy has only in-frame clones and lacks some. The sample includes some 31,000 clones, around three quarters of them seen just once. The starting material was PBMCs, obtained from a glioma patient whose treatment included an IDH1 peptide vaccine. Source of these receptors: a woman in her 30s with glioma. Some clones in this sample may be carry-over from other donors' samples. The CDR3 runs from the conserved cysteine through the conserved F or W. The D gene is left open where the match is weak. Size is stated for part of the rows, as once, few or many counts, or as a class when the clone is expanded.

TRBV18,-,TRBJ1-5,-,TGTGCCAGCTCACCTTCCGCCAGCCTTTCTAATCAGCCCCAGCATTTT,CASSPSASLSNQPQHF
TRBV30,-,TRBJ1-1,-,TGTGCCTGGGAGAGGGGAGGGTCAGACACTGAAGCTTTCTTT,CAWERGGSDTEAFF
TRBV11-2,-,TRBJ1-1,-,TGTGCCAGCAGCTTAGGATATGGCATGGGGAACACTGAAGCTTTCTTT,CASSLGYGMGNTEAFF
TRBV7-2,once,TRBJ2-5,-,TGTGCCAGCAGCCGGAGATTCGCGGAGACCCAGTACTTC,CASSRRFAETQYF
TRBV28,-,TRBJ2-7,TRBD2,TGTGCCACCACGACGGGGGGGCGTTCCTACGAGCAGTACTTC,CATTTGGRSYEQYF
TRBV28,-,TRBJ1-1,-,TGTGCCAGCAGAAGCAGGGCGTCCATGAACACTGAAGCTTTCTTT,CASRSRASMNTEAFF
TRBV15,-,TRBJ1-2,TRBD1,TGTGCCACCAGCGAGACAGGGAGAAACTATGGCTACACCTTC,CATSETGRNYGYTF
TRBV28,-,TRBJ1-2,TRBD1,TGTGCCAGCAGTCGCACCGGACAGGGCATCAACTATGGCTACACCTTC,CASSRTGQGINYGYTF
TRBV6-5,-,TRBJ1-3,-,TGTGCCAGCAGTTACGGGGGACCGATCTCTGGAAACACCATATATTTT,CASSYGGPISGNTIYF
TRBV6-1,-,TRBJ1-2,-,TGTGCCAGCAGTGAAGAGGTTAGGGACTACTATGGCTACACCTTC,CASSEEVRDYYGYTF
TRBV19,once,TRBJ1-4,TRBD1,TGTGCCAGTACCCTCGGGGGGACAGCTAATGAAAAACTGTTTTTT,CASTLGGTANEKLFF
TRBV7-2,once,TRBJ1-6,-,TGTGCCAGCAGCACTAGCCTCGGGACCGGCGTATCTCTCCACTTT,CASSTSLGTGVSLHF
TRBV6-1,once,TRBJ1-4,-,TGTGCCAGCAGTGAGGGGTGGGGTGCTGGTAATGAAAAACTGTTTTTT,CASSEGWGAGNEKLFF
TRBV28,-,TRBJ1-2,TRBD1,TGTGCCAGCCTGGACAGGGGGCAGGCCTATGGCTACACCTTC,CASLDRGQAYGYTF
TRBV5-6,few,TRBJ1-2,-,TGTGCCAGCAGCTGGGATGGGTTTTACTATGGCTACACCTTC,CASSWDGFYYGYTF
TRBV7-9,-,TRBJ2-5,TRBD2,TGTGCCAGCAGCTTAGGGGGACTAGCGGTAGAGACCCAGTACTTC,CASSLGGLAVETQYF
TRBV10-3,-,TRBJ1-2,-,TGTGCCATCAGTGGAACAGGCGCTAACTATGGCTACACCTTC,CAISGTGANYGYTF
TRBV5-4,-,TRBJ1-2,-,TGTGCCAGCAGCTTGGATGGTGGGAAACTTCCCTATGGCTACACCTTC,CASSLDGGKLPYGYTF
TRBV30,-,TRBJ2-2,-,TGTGCCTGGAGTACACACTGGGGCGGGGAGCTGTTTTTT,CAWSTHWGGELFF
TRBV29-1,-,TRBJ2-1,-,TGCAGACGGGGAGCAGACAATGAGCAGTTCTTC,CRRGADNEQFF
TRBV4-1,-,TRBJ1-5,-,TGCGCCAGCAGCCAAGTTTCCGGGGGGCGCGTGCATTTT,CASSQVSGGRVHF
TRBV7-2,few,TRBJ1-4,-,TGTGCCAGCAGCTTCAATCCTGGAAATGAAAAACTGTTTTTT,CASSFNPGNEKLFF
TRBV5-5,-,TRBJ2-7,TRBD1,TGTGCCAGCAGCTGGGGACTCGGACAGGGTTACGAGCAGTACTTC,CASSWGLGQGYEQYF
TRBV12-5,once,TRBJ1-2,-,TGTGCTAGTGGTTTCGTCGCCGGGACCTCATACTATGGCTACACCTTC,CASGFVAGTSYYGYTF
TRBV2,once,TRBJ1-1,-,TGTGCCAGCCAAGGGACGTTCCTCATGAACACTGAAGCTTTCTTT,CASQGTFLMNTEAFF
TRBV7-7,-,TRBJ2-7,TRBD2,TGTGCTAGCAGCTTAGAGGTGGGGGAGGGACAGTACTTC,CASSLEVGEGQYF
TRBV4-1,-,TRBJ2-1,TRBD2,TGCGCCAGCAGCCCTCTAAGGCCGCGGGGGGGCCCCACCTACAATGAGCAGTTCTTC,CASSPLRPRGGPTYNEQFF
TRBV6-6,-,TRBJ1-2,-,TGTGCCAGCAGCGCCCGGGACACTCACTTCTATGGCTACACCTTC,CASSARDTHFYGYTF
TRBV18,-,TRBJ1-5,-,TGTGCCAGCTCACCACCGGGAGTGGATGGGCGCAATCAGCCCCAGCATTTT,CASSPPGVDGRNQPQHF
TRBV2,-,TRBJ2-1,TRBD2,TGTGCCAGCAGTGAGACTAGCGGGACCTACAATGAGCAGTTCTTC,CASSETSGTYNEQFF
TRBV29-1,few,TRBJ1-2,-,TGCAGCGTTGAAGCAGAAAACTATGGCTACACCTTC,CSVEAENYGYTF
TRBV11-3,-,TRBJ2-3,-,TGTGCCAGCAGCAAATACAGGACACCCTCCGGAAGCACAGATACGCAGTATTTT,CASSKYRTPSGSTDTQYF